This T cell receptor (beta chain) came from a study of graft-versus-host responses after intestinal transplantation. Study summary: Multivisceral, liver-intestinal, or isolated intestinal transplants were given to recipients. Study results and caveats: The authors found GvH clones in recipient marrow, some appearing first in ileum or blood.

From germline, CDR1 is LNHDA and CDR2 SQIVND (reference sequence). CDR3 length equals 17 residues. V dropped 2 bases and J dropped 0 bases, with 11 bases sitting between them. Of note for this clone: Its antigen is unknown.

Sequencing was performed with immunoSEQ multiplex PCR; in TCRdb, only in-frame clones are kept and a portion is missing. This sample yields approximately 90,000 clones, of which 80% to 95% are seen a single time; 6% to 9% belongs to the top ten. The chain links TRBV19 to TRBJ2-6; the D gene is possibly TRBD2 (5 bases). The source of this sequence is a human donor who was the organ donor for an intestinal transplant. The sample here was unstimulated CD8+ T cells sorted from spleen or lymph node cells, taken before transplant. CDR3 in DNA: TGTGCCAGTAGTATAAGTCTGGGGAGCTCTGGGGCCAACGTCCTGACTTTC. Its protein is CASSISLGSSGANVLTF.